This TCR beta chain derives from a study of blood T cell repertoires in COVID-19. Background on the study: The origin of the acute and convalescent COVID-19 samples was the United States, Italy and Spain. The cDNA or gDNA used as material had been derived from T cells, B-cell-depleted T cells, or PBMCs.

Germline assignment: CDR1 LNHDA and CDR2 SQIVND (reference sequence). V was cut by 1 base and J by 1 base, with 10 bases left in between. The CDR3 contains 15 residues. Study processing details: Reference gene primer amplification yielded estimated nucleated cell counts. The protocol was immunoSEQ multiplex PCR, while the TCRdb copy is restricted to in-frame clones and leaves out a portion. V and J calls and clone size are given by that table; D and trimming were obtained from the DNA. The sample contains approximately 210,000 clones, about 90% of which appear only once. V is TRBV19 and J is TRBJ1-2; D not certain. The sequence was obtained from a man between 35 and 55 years old with active or convalescent COVID-19. The source material was peripheral blood. This chain's CDR3 is CASSIAGRINYGYTF. DNA of the CDR3: TGTGCCAGTAGTATAGCAGGCAGGATTAACTATGGCTACACCTTC.